This T cell receptor (beta chain) was retrieved from a study of shared clonotypes between healthy human individuals. There are 17 residues in the CDR3. Germline lookup yields CDR1 MDHEN and CDR2 SYDVKM. Trimming removed 6 bases from V and 1 base from J; junction bases left unmatched: 11. The assay ran at deep level. Genomic DNA from each subset was divided evenly over several immunoSEQ plates. Clones were sequenced by immunoSEQ multiplex PCR, and TCRdb holds only the in-frame ones, with some missing. The sample consists of 450,000 to 500,000 clones, 78% of them appearing once. All of the donors resided in Nashville, Tennessee, and each was a Caucasian adult.

The sequence was obtained from a woman between 40 and 50 years old in good health. Some clones in this sample may be carry-over from other donors' samples. Sequencing input: PBMCs. The chain combines TRBV28 with TRBJ2-3; 9 nucleotides match TRBD1. The chain's CDR3 is CASSPFGTGSGTDTQYF. The CDR3 region has the DNA TGTGCCAGCAGCCCCTTCGGGACAGGGAGTGGCACAGATACGCAGTATTTT.